The clone carrying this TCR beta chain was recorded a few times. TCRdb processed the PCR reads anew with MiXCR; each CDR3 protein has one entry. Altogether roughly 630,000 distinct CDR3 sequences are present, roughly 23% being singletons, with the ten largest covering about 0.84%. This CDR3 contains 18 residues. V was pared by 0 bases and J by 8 bases, with 20 bases between. From germline, CDR1 is LGHNA and CDR2 YSLEER. These data originate in a study of molecular identifiers for immune sequencing clone quantification. The sequencing sample was made of naive CD8+ T cells from blood, with Jurkat cell RNA spiked in. As for subset: FACS-sorted CD8+CD4-CCR7+CD45RA+ naive T cells. This clonotype was sampled from a human donor in good health. Some libraries in this study had Jurkat cell RNA spiked in. The rearrangement joins TRBV4-3 to TRBJ1-6; D gene uncertain. The CDR3: CASSQDPFPGGKYSPLHF. The CDR3 bases are TGCGCCAGCAGCCAAGACCCATTTCCGGGAGGAAAATATTCACCCCTCCACTTT.